The sequence of this T cell receptor beta chain was determined in a study of T cells after somatic rescue of genetic block. The CDR3 consists of 17 residues. Generated by immunoSEQ multiplex PCR, the TCRdb table keeps only in-frame clones and is missing some. The data contain tens of thousands of clones, around 90% of them singletons. The sequence came from a man aged 40-49 years. Material for sequencing was peripheral blood mononuclear cells (PBMCs). This chain uses TRBV21-1 with TRBJ2-1; the table gives TRBD1 as D, unverified against the DNA. TRBV21-1 is a documented pseudogene. The CDR3, as DNA: TGTGCCAGCAGCCATAGACAGACAGGAAGCTCCTACAATGAGCAGTTCTTC. Its protein product is CASSHRQTGSSYNEQFF.